This T cell receptor beta chain was recovered during a study of identical twins. General study findings and limits: Compared with models, monozygotic twins showed more out-of-frame TCR alpha sharing. Out-of-frame beta sequences exhibited a weaker degree of excess twin sharing. Low generation-probability sequences were in excess among twin-shared out-of-frame alpha sequences.

This CDR3 contains 16 residues. With 8 bases clipped from V and 0 bases from J, the junction kept 9 bases outside the gene matches. The germline CDR1 and CDR2 sequences are MGHDK and SYGVNS. In every case, the donor was a healthy Caucasian. TCRdb independently ran MiXCR on the 5' RACE reads; one entry per CDR3 protein. The table has 140,000 to 150,000 distinct CDR3 sequences, under 4.5% seen once. Ten or more counts support this clonotype. The target antigen is unknown. The sequenced material came from memory T cells sorted from blood. This clonotype originated in a man aged 18-30 years in good health. This chain links TRBV25-1 with TRBJ2-2, with 7 bases that match TRBD1. CDR3 sequence: CASVATGTANTGELFF. The CDR3 bases are TGTGCCAGCGTAGCCACCGGGACAGCGAACACCGGGGAGCTGTTTTTT.